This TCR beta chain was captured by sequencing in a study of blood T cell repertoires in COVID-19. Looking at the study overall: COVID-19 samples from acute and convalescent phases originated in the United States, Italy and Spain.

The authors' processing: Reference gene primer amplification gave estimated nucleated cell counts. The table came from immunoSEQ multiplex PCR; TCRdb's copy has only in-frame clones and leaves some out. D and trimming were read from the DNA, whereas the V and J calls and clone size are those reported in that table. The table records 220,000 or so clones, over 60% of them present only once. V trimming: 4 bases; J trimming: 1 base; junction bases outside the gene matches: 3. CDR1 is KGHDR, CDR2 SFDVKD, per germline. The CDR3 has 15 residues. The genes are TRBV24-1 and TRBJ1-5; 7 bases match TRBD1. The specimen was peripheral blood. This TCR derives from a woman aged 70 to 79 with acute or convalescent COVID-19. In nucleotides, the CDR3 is TGTGCCACCAGTGACCCGGGACAGAGCAATCAGCCCCAGCATTTT. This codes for CATSDPGQSNQPQHF.